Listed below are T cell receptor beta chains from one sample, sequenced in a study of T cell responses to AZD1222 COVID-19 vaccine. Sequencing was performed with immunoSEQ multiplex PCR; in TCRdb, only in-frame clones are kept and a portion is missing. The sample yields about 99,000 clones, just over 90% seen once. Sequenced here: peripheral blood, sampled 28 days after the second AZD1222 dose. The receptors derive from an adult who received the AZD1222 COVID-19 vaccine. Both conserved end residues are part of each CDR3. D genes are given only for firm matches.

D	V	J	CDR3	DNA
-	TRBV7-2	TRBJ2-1	CASPPGRNSYNEQFF	TGTGCCAGCCCACCGGGCAGGAACTCCTACAATGAGCAGTTCTTC
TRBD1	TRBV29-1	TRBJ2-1	CSATGVGYNEQFF	TGCAGCGCAACAGGGGTGGGCTACAATGAGCAGTTCTTC
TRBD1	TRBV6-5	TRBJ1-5	CASESRGIQPQHF	TGTGCCAGCGAGTCCAGGGGGATTCAGCCCCAGCATTTT
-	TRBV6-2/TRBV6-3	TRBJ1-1	CASSRDRPNIPIGTEAFF	TGTGCCAGCAGCCGTGACAGGCCCAACATCCCCATCGGGACTGAAGCTTTCTTT
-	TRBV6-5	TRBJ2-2	CASSLTQGSGELFF	TGTGCCAGCAGTTTGACACAGGGTTCCGGGGAGCTGTTTTTT
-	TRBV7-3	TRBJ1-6	CPGGNNSPLHF	TGTCCCGGAGGCAATAATTCACCCCTCCACTTT
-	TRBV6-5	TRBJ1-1	CASSHDRQAFF	TGTGCCAGCAGCCACGACAGGCAAGCTTTCTTT
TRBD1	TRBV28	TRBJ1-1	CASLEGGTGGPNTEAFF	TGTGCCAGCCTTGAGGGGGGGACAGGGGGCCCGAACACTGAAGCTTTCTTT
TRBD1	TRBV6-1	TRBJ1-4	CASSEWRTGGEKLFF	TGTGCCAGCAGTGAATGGAGAACAGGGGGGGAAAAACTGTTTTTT
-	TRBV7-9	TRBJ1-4	CASSLGEGLENEKLFF	TGTGCCAGCAGCCTTGGCGAGGGACTGGAAAATGAAAAACTGTTTTTT
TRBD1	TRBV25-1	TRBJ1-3	CASSGLDRISGNTIYF	TGTGCCAGCAGTGGCCTGGACAGGATCTCTGGAAACACCATATATTTT
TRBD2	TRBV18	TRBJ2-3	CASSQWVLAATYSTDTQYF	TGTGCCAGCTCACAATGGGTCCTAGCGGCGACCTATAGCACAGATACGCAGTATTTT
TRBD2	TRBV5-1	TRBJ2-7	CASSLEPSGREEQYF	TGCGCCAGCAGCTTGGAACCTAGCGGGAGAGAGGAGCAGTACTTC
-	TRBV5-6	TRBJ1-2	CASSLEGVQRSNYGYTF	TGTGCCAGCAGCTTGGAGGGGGTTCAACGAAGTAACTATGGCTACACCTTC
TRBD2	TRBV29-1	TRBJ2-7	CSVVAGTSGSRPYEQYF	TGCAGCGTTGTTGCAGGGACTAGCGGGAGCAGGCCCTACGAGCAGTACTTC
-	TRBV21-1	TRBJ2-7	CASSKGGDRVYEQYF	TGTGCCAGCAGCAAAGGGGGGGACAGGGTCTACGAGCAGTACTTC
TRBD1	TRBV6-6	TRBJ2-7	CASSRRLMGTGTYEQYF	TGTGCCAGCAGTCGTCGGCTTATGGGGACAGGGACCTACGAGCAGTACTTC